This TCR beta chain was sequenced for a study of somatic mutations in cytotoxic T cells in rheumatoid arthritis. Notes on the study in general: Just what the expanded CD8+ clones targeted, in terms of antigens, remained unknown. With age, CD8+ clonality increased in rheumatoid arthritis patients, whereas no such increase appeared in healthy controls. Within 8 of 65 patients, the single biggest CD8+ clone made up more than 20% of CD8+ cells.

CDR3 length equals 14 residues. Per the germline V gene, CDR1 is SGHTA and CDR2 is FQGTGA. Trimming stripped 2 bases from V and 4 bases from J, with 10 bases between. To note about this clone: What it binds is unknown.

The repertoire was sequenced with immunoSEQ multiplex PCR; TCRdb's copy has only in-frame clones and lacks some. This sample yields 20,000 or so clones, of which roughly four fifths are seen a single time; 8.9% belongs to the top ten. The chain has TRBV7-3 and TRBJ2-3; TRBD2 is a possible D gene (6 bases). The sequence derives from an adult with rheumatoid arthritis. The sequencing input was CD8+ T cells sorted from blood. The CDR3 DNA is TGTGCCAGCAGCTTATGGGGGGAAGCAGATACGCAGTATTTT. Its protein product is CASSLWGEADTQYF.